Listed below are T cell receptor beta chains from one sample, sequenced in a study of T cell repertoires in cytomegalovirus infection. Their specific antigens are unknown. TCRdb processed the reads anew with MiXCR; each CDR3 protein has one entry. This table has about 890,000 distinct CDR3 sequences, under 40% appearing once. Sample: cultured CD8+ T cells from PBMCs, taken from culture after CMV antigen stimulation. The receptors originated from a human donor in good health (CMV status not recorded). Some clones in this sample may be carry-over from other donors' samples. CDR3s include the opening cysteine and the closing phenylalanine or tryptophan. A D gene is named only where the DNA matches it firmly. Size is omitted from some rows. Given values are once, few, many or a class for expanded clones.

clone size | J gene | D gene | V gene | CDR3 protein | CDR3 DNA
many | TRBJ1-2 | NA | TRBV7-6 | CASSLVAESYGYTF | TGTGCCAGCAGCTTAGTCGCAGAAAGCTATGGCTACACCTTC
NA | TRBJ2-7 | NA | TRBV7-9 | CASSSPPRQVFYEQYF | TGTGCCAGCAGCTCACCTCCCCGACAGGTATTTTACGAGCAGTACTTC
NA | TRBJ2-1 | NA | TRBV24-1 | CATSDGASGYNEQFF | TGTGCCACCAGTGACGGGGCAAGCGGATACAATGAGCAGTTCTTC
NA | TRBJ2-2 | NA | TRBV3-1 | CASSQPRRGIGELFF | TGTGCCAGCAGCCAGCCACGGAGAGGGATCGGGGAGCTGTTTTTT
NA | TRBJ1-3 | NA | TRBV18 | CASSPGGSSGNIIYF | TGTGCCAGCTCACCCGGGGGGTCCTCTGGAAACATCATATATTTT
once | TRBJ2-1 | TRBD2 | TRBV7-2 | CASSSRTSGPYYNEQFF | TGTGCCAGCAGCTCCCGGACTAGCGGCCCTTACTACAATGAGCAGTTCTTC
NA | TRBJ2-1 | NA | TRBV6-1 | CASSGVNEQFF | TGTGCCAGCTCGGGTGTGAATGAGCAGTTCTTC
few | TRBJ2-7 | NA | TRBV27 | CASRGSYYEQYF | TGTGCCAGTAGAGGGTCTTACTACGAGCAGTACTTC
NA | TRBJ2-3 | NA | TRBV4-1 | CASSQERHHDRTDTQYF | TGCGCCAGCAGCCAAGAAAGGCACCACGATCGCACAGATACGCAGTATTTT
NA | TRBJ1-1 | TRBD1 | TRBV19 | CASKEGQGNTEAFF | TGTGCCAGTAAGGAGGGACAGGGAAACACTGAAGCTTTCTTT
many | TRBJ2-1 | NA | TRBV7-6 | CASSLGFVDEQFF | TGTGCCAGCAGCTTAGGGTTCGTGGATGAGCAGTTCTTC
many | TRBJ2-5 | TRBD2 | TRBV7-9 | CASSLRGGYQETQYF | TGTGCCAGCAGCTTACGGGGGGGATACCAAGAGACCCAGTACTTC